A single TCR beta chain is shown here with its context. This sample is part of a study of shared clonotypes between healthy human individuals. TCRdb's table, derived via immunoSEQ multiplex PCR, lists solely in-frame clones and lacks some. The data contain some 490,000 clones, around 85% of them singletons. Losses at the gene ends were 6 bases for V and 7 bases for J; bases not matched to a gene: 4. Germline CDR1 reads MNHNS; CDR2 reads SASEGT. There are 15 residues in the CDR3. The sequenced sample was PBMCs. The chain employs TRBV6-1 and TRBJ2-2, with 14 nucleotides matching TRBD2. The clonotype was recovered from a middle-aged woman in good health. Some clones in this sample may be carry-over from other donors' samples. This chain's CDR3 is CASRGLAGGGGELFF. CDR3 sequence (DNA): TGTGCCAGCAGAGGACTAGCGGGAGGTGGCGGGGAGCTGTTTTTT.